This T cell receptor beta chain emerged from a study of OX40 agonist ivuxolimab in advanced cancers. Study in general: Ivuxolimab was administered intravenously to patients at 0.01 to 10 mg/kg every 2 weeks. Three dose-escalation patients had partial responses: one with hepatocellular carcinoma and two with cutaneous melanoma. Overall study findings and caveats: Some of the lowest clonal expansion was seen in partial responders at 0.1-3.0 mg/kg.

Concerning this clone: Its antigen remains unidentified.

Patients were ruled out by autoimmune disease history or systemic immunosuppression. Method: immunoSEQ multiplex PCR; TCRdb's copy keeps in-frame clones and lacks some. Among tens of thousands of clones listed, 83% were seen once. The CDR3 length is 14 residues. V lost 6 bases to trimming and J lost 3 bases, with 11 bases between them. In germline, CDR1 is MNHNS, CDR2 SASEGT. This chain links TRBV6-1 with TRBJ2-2; perhaps D is TRBD1 or TRBD2 (5 bases each). The receptor was derived from an adult with an advanced solid tumor such as melanoma, head and neck, liver or kidney cancer. The sample consisted of CD4+ or CD8+ T cells sorted from blood, taken in a trial of the OX40 agonist ivuxolimab. The CDR3 DNA sequence: TGTGCCAGCAGCGGGACCCCAGACACCGGGGAGCTGTTTTTT. This sequence encodes CASSGTPDTGELFF.